The rows below give T cell receptor beta chains drawn from one sample of a study of immune evolution from preneoplasia to lung adenocarcinoma. Data came from immunoSEQ multiplex PCR; TCRdb stores just in-frame clones and leaves some out. The data show more than 8,500 clones, around 89% seen once. Material: FFPE invasive lung adenocarcinoma tissue. The receptors were sampled from a person in their 70s with invasive lung adenocarcinoma. Each CDR3 is given with its conserved first and last residue. Fields, in order: D gene, J gene, clone size, V gene, CDR3 DNA, CDR3 protein. The D gene is left open where the match is weak. Rows may omit the clone size; those that give it use once, few, many or a size class.

D gene: -; J gene: TRBJ1-1; clone size: -; V gene: TRBV4-1; CDR3 DNA: TGCGCCAGCAGCCGGTACGGCGGGGGGCTAGGGGACACTGAAGCTTTCTTT; CDR3 protein: CASSRYGGGLGDTEAFF
D gene: TRBD1; J gene: TRBJ2-7; clone size: -; V gene: TRBV28; CDR3 DNA: TGTGCCAGCAGTTCCTCCCAGGGGGCGCGATGGAACGAGCAGTACTTC; CDR3 protein: CASSSSQGARWNEQYF
D gene: -; J gene: TRBJ2-7; clone size: -; V gene: TRBV5-6; CDR3 DNA: TGTGCCAGCAGCCCATGGGGGAACTACGAGCAGTACTTC; CDR3 protein: CASSPWGNYEQYF
D gene: -; J gene: TRBJ1-1; clone size: -; V gene: TRBV4-2; CDR3 DNA: TGTGCCAGCAGCCCGGACGCCGGTAACACTGAAGCTTTCTTT; CDR3 protein: CASSPDAGNTEAFF
D gene: -; J gene: TRBJ2-6; clone size: once; V gene: TRBV10-2; CDR3 DNA: TGCGCCAGCAGTGAAGGTCGGGGAGGGGCCAACGTCCTGACTTTC; CDR3 protein: CASSEGRGGANVLTF
D gene: -; J gene: TRBJ1-1; clone size: -; V gene: TRBV27; CDR3 DNA: TGTGCCAGCAGTTTCCGGGCAGGGGCGAGAGGGGACACTGAAGCTTTCTTT; CDR3 protein: CASSFRAGARGDTEAFF
D gene: TRBD2; J gene: TRBJ2-3; clone size: few; V gene: TRBV18; CDR3 DNA: TGTGCCAGCTCCTCCGCCCCGGGAGGGCTTACAGATACGCAGTATTTT; CDR3 protein: CASSSAPGGLTDTQYF
D gene: -; J gene: TRBJ1-1; clone size: -; V gene: TRBV5-4; CDR3 DNA: TGTGCCAGCAGCTTTACAGGGTACACTGAAGCTTTCTTT; CDR3 protein: CASSFTGYTEAFF
D gene: -; J gene: TRBJ1-4; clone size: -; V gene: TRBV30; CDR3 DNA: TGTGCCTGGAGTGTAAGCAAGACTAATGAAAAACTGTTTTTT; CDR3 protein: CAWSVSKTNEKLFF
D gene: -; J gene: TRBJ2-7; clone size: -; V gene: TRBV15; CDR3 DNA: TGTGCCACCAGCAGAGGAAGATACAGGGACTACGAGCAGTACTTC; CDR3 protein: CATSRGRYRDYEQYF
D gene: TRBD1; J gene: TRBJ2-3; clone size: -; V gene: TRBV7-9; CDR3 DNA: TGTGCCAGTCTTCCCGGGACAGGGGTTTCAGATACGCAGTATTTT; CDR3 protein: CASLPGTGVSDTQYF
D gene: -; J gene: TRBJ2-1; clone size: -; V gene: TRBV28; CDR3 DNA: TGTGCCAGCACTTACTCGCCTACCTACAATGAGCAGTTCTTC; CDR3 protein: CASTYSPTYNEQFF
D gene: -; J gene: TRBJ1-1; clone size: -; V gene: TRBV11-2; CDR3 DNA: TGTGCCAGCAGCTTAGATCAGACCCCCAACACTGAAGCTTTCTTT; CDR3 protein: CASSLDQTPNTEAFF
D gene: TRBD1; J gene: TRBJ2-7; clone size: few; V gene: TRBV30; CDR3 DNA: TGTGCCTGGAGTCGGACAGGGGGTCCGAGCGCCTACGAGCAGTACTTC; CDR3 protein: CAWSRTGGPSAYEQYF
D gene: TRBD1; J gene: TRBJ1-1; clone size: -; V gene: TRBV18; CDR3 DNA: TGTGCCAGCTCAGTAGGGACAGGGGACAAGAGAGTCTTT; CDR3 protein: CASSVGTGDKRVF
D gene: -; J gene: TRBJ2-5; clone size: -; V gene: TRBV5-6; CDR3 DNA: TGTGCCAGCAGCCGGACGACAGAAGAGACCCAGTACTTC; CDR3 protein: CASSRTTEETQYF
D gene: TRBD1; J gene: TRBJ2-7; clone size: -; V gene: TRBV5-4; CDR3 DNA: TGTGCCAGCAGCGGGGGACAGGGGGCGCTTCAGTACTTC; CDR3 protein: CASSGGQGALQYF
D gene: TRBD1; J gene: TRBJ2-1; clone size: -; V gene: TRBV10-3; CDR3 DNA: TGTGCCATCAGTGAGGATGACAGGGGGCCCTTGCAGTTCTTC; CDR3 protein: CAISEDDRGPLQFF
D gene: TRBD1; J gene: TRBJ2-3; clone size: -; V gene: TRBV9; CDR3 DNA: TGTGCCAGCAGCCCCCTGGACAGGGGGAGTCCGTATTTT; CDR3 protein: CASSPLDRGSPYF
D gene: TRBD1; J gene: TRBJ2-1; clone size: -; V gene: TRBV5-8; CDR3 DNA: TGTGCCAGCAACTATTACGGGGACAGAAATGAGCAGTTCTTC; CDR3 protein: CASNYYGDRNEQFF
D gene: -; J gene: TRBJ2-3; clone size: -; V gene: TRBV5-1; CDR3 DNA: TGCGCCAGCAGCTTGTTGGGAGATACGCAGTATTTT; CDR3 protein: CASSLLGDTQYF
D gene: -; J gene: TRBJ1-1; clone size: -; V gene: TRBV18; CDR3 DNA: TGTGCCAGCTCACCCCCAGCTAATACTGAAGCTTTCTTT; CDR3 protein: CASSPPANTEAFF
D gene: -; J gene: TRBJ2-2; clone size: -; V gene: TRBV28; CDR3 DNA: TGTGCCAGCAGTTTATGGAACCCCAACAGGTACCCCAACCCCGGGGAGCTGTTTTTT; CDR3 protein: CASSLWNPNRYPNPGELFF
D gene: TRBD2; J gene: TRBJ2-1; clone size: -; V gene: TRBV6-4; CDR3 DNA: TGTGCCAGCAGTCTTAGCGGGAACTCCTACAATGAGCAGTTCTTC; CDR3 protein: CASSLSGNSYNEQFF
D gene: -; J gene: TRBJ1-1; clone size: -; V gene: TRBV30; CDR3 DNA: TGTGCCTGGAGGGACATGGGTTTGAACACTGAAGCTTTCTTT; CDR3 protein: CAWRDMGLNTEAFF
D gene: -; J gene: TRBJ2-3; clone size: -; V gene: TRBV2; CDR3 DNA: TGTGCCAGCAGTGTGGGGACCACAGATACGCAGTATTTT; CDR3 protein: CASSVGTTDTQYF
D gene: -; J gene: TRBJ1-2; clone size: -; V gene: TRBV4-1; CDR3 DNA: TGCGCCAGCAGCCAAGATGGGGGGTACTATGGCTACACCTTC; CDR3 protein: CASSQDGGYYGYTF
D gene: TRBD1; J gene: TRBJ2-2; clone size: once; V gene: TRBV30; CDR3 DNA: TGTGCCTGGATGGCCGGGACAGCGAACACCGGGGAGCTGTTTTTT; CDR3 protein: CAWMAGTANTGELFF
D gene: TRBD1; J gene: TRBJ2-3; clone size: -; V gene: TRBV15; CDR3 DNA: TGTGCCACCAGCAGAGAACAGGGGATCACAGATACGCAGTATTTT; CDR3 protein: CATSREQGITDTQYF
D gene: TRBD2; J gene: TRBJ2-7; clone size: -; V gene: TRBV5-1; CDR3 DNA: TGCGCCAGCAGCGAAGGGACTAGCGGACGTGAGCAGTACTTC; CDR3 protein: CASSEGTSGREQYF
D gene: -; J gene: TRBJ1-3; clone size: -; V gene: TRBV30; CDR3 DNA: TGTGCCTGGAGAGTCCAGGGGTACACCATATATTTT; CDR3 protein: CAWRVQGYTIYF
D gene: -; J gene: TRBJ1-5; clone size: -; V gene: TRBV9; CDR3 DNA: TGTGCCAGCAGCGTAGGTAGCAATCAGCCCCAGCATTTT; CDR3 protein: CASSVGSNQPQHF
D gene: -; J gene: TRBJ2-7; clone size: -; V gene: TRBV6-5; CDR3 DNA: TGTGCCAGCAGCCGTGATCGGGAACTCTCCTACGAGCAGTACTTC; CDR3 protein: CASSRDRELSYEQYF
D gene: -; J gene: TRBJ1-2; clone size: -; V gene: TRBV5-6; CDR3 DNA: TGTGCCAGCAGCTTGGCTCCTGCGGACTATGGCTACACCTTC; CDR3 protein: CASSLAPADYGYTF
D gene: -; J gene: TRBJ1-1; clone size: -; V gene: TRBV6-5; CDR3 DNA: TGTGCCACGCACCCAAGGCCAGACACTGAAGCTTTCTTT; CDR3 protein: CATHPRPDTEAFF
D gene: TRBD2; J gene: TRBJ2-2; clone size: -; V gene: TRBV4-1; CDR3 DNA: TGCGCCAGCAGCTTGACTAGCGGGGGGGCTGGGGAGCTGTTTTTT; CDR3 protein: CASSLTSGGAGELFF
D gene: TRBD2; J gene: TRBJ2-1; clone size: -; V gene: TRBV27; CDR3 DNA: TGTGCCAGCAGTTTACCCGGACTAGCGGGGGGCCATGAGCAGTTCTTC; CDR3 protein: CASSLPGLAGGHEQFF
D gene: -; J gene: TRBJ2-7; clone size: -; V gene: TRBV2; CDR3 DNA: TGTGCCAGCAGTGGGATCGAGCAGTACTTC; CDR3 protein: CASSGIEQYF
D gene: TRBD2; J gene: TRBJ2-5; clone size: -; V gene: TRBV28; CDR3 DNA: TGTGCCAGCAGTCTGACTAGCGGGGGGGCCGAGACCCAGTACTTC; CDR3 protein: CASSLTSGGAETQYF
D gene: -; J gene: TRBJ2-1; clone size: -; V gene: TRBV11-3; CDR3 DNA: TGTGCCAGCAGCTTATACTCGGACCTGAAGACAGGCAATGAGCAGTTCTTC; CDR3 protein: CASSLYSDLKTGNEQFF
D gene: -; J gene: TRBJ1-1; clone size: -; V gene: TRBV7-6; CDR3 DNA: TGTGCCAGCAGCTTGTCAAGGAACACTGAAGCTTTCTTT; CDR3 protein: CASSLSRNTEAFF
D gene: -; J gene: TRBJ1-1; clone size: -; V gene: TRBV28; CDR3 DNA: TGTGCCAGCAGAGTGCCGGCTTCGAACACTGAAGCTTTCTTT; CDR3 protein: CASRVPASNTEAFF
D gene: -; J gene: TRBJ1-3; clone size: -; V gene: TRBV19; CDR3 DNA: TGTGCCAGTCATTTAGGGACGTCTGGAAACACCATATATTTT; CDR3 protein: CASHLGTSGNTIYF
D gene: -; J gene: TRBJ2-7; clone size: -; V gene: TRBV5-1; CDR3 DNA: TGCGCCAGCAGCTTGTGGCGAGCAGGCGACGAGCAGTACTTC; CDR3 protein: CASSLWRAGDEQYF
D gene: -; J gene: TRBJ2-2; clone size: -; V gene: TRBV29-1; CDR3 DNA: TGCAGCGTTGACGGGAGTGGCACCGGGGAGCTGTTTTTT; CDR3 protein: CSVDGSGTGELFF
D gene: TRBD2; J gene: TRBJ2-1; clone size: few; V gene: TRBV4-1; CDR3 DNA: TGCGCCAGCAGCCAAGAACGGGGGGGCTTTCATGAGCAGTTCTTC; CDR3 protein: CASSQERGGFHEQFF
D gene: -; J gene: TRBJ1-5; clone size: -; V gene: TRBV20-1; CDR3 DNA: TGCAGCGTAGGGGGGGATCAGCCCCAGCATTTT; CDR3 protein: CSVGGDQPQHF
D gene: -; J gene: TRBJ1-2; clone size: once; V gene: TRBV6-6; CDR3 DNA: TGTGCCAGCAGTTACGATCGGCTCTATGGCTACACCTTC; CDR3 protein: CASSYDRLYGYTF
D gene: -; J gene: TRBJ1-5; clone size: -; V gene: TRBV4-1; CDR3 DNA: TGCGCCAGCAGCCGAGGAACAGGGCTGATAAATCAGCCCCAGCATTTT; CDR3 protein: CASSRGTGLINQPQHF
D gene: -; J gene: TRBJ2-6; clone size: -; V gene: TRBV5-8; CDR3 DNA: TGTGCCAGCAGTTTGGAAACATCTGGGGCCAACGTCCTGACTTTC; CDR3 protein: CASSLETSGANVLTF
D gene: TRBD1; J gene: TRBJ2-3; clone size: few; V gene: TRBV29-1; CDR3 DNA: TGCAGCTCCGTCGGGACAGAAGGCCCAGATACGCAGTATTTT; CDR3 protein: CSSVGTEGPDTQYF
D gene: -; J gene: TRBJ2-7; clone size: -; V gene: TRBV5-5; CDR3 DNA: TGTGCCAGCAGCCGGGACGGCTCCTACGAGCAGTACTTC; CDR3 protein: CASSRDGSYEQYF
D gene: TRBD2; J gene: TRBJ2-1; clone size: few; V gene: TRBV11-2; CDR3 DNA: TGTGCCAGCAGCCCTAGTGGGACTAGCTCGGACAATGAGCAGTTCTTC; CDR3 protein: CASSPSGTSSDNEQFF
D gene: -; J gene: TRBJ1-5; clone size: -; V gene: TRBV30; CDR3 DNA: TGTGCCTGGAGTACTGGGAGCACTAATCAGCCCCAGCATTTT; CDR3 protein: CAWSTGSTNQPQHF
D gene: TRBD1; J gene: TRBJ1-1; clone size: -; V gene: TRBV30; CDR3 DNA: TGTGCCGGCCTTCCGGACAGGGGACATGAAGCTTTCTTT; CDR3 protein: CAGLPDRGHEAFF
D gene: TRBD1; J gene: TRBJ1-5; clone size: -; V gene: TRBV11-1; CDR3 DNA: TGTGCCAGCAGCCTTGGACAGGGCAATCAGCCCCAGCATTTT; CDR3 protein: CASSLGQGNQPQHF
D gene: -; J gene: TRBJ1-1; clone size: -; V gene: TRBV7-8; CDR3 DNA: TGTGCCAGCAGCTTATGGGGGTTGAACACTGAAGCTTTCTTT; CDR3 protein: CASSLWGLNTEAFF
D gene: TRBD1; J gene: TRBJ1-2; clone size: -; V gene: TRBV6-4; CDR3 DNA: TGTGCCATCTCGTGGACAGGGGGCAACTATGGCTACACCTTC; CDR3 protein: CAISWTGGNYGYTF